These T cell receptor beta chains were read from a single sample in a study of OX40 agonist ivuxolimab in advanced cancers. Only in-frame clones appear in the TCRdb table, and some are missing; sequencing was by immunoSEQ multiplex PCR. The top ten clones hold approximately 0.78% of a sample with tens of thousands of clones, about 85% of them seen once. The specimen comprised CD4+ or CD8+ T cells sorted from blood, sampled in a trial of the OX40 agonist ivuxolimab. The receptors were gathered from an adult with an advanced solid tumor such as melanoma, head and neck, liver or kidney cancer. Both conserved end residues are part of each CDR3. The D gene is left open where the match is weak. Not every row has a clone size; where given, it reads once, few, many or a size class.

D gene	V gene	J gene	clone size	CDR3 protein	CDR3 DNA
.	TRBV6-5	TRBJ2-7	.	CASSYGWDEQYF	TGTGCCAGCAGTTACGGCTGGGACGAGCAGTACTTC
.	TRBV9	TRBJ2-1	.	CASSSGVGSYNEQFF	TGTGCCAGCAGCTCAGGGGTCGGGTCCTACAATGAGCAGTTCTTC
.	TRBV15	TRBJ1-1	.	CATSRDVGFEAFF	TGTGCCACCAGCAGAGATGTGGGGTTTGAAGCTTTCTTT
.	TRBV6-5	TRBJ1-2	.	CASSERGPDYGYTF	TGTGCCAGCAGTGAGAGGGGCCCCGACTATGGCTACACCTTC
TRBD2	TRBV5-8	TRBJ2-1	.	CASSYRGLAGKSYNEQFF	TGTGCCAGCAGTTACCGGGGACTAGCGGGAAAGTCCTACAATGAGCAGTTCTTC
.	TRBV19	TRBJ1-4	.	CASSIPGFNEKLFF	TGTGCCAGTAGTATCCCGGGGTTTAATGAAAAACTGTTTTTT
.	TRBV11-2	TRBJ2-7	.	CASSDSRGGYEQYF	TGTGCCAGCAGCGACTCAAGGGGGGGGTACGAGCAGTACTTC
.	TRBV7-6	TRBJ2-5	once	CASSPQETQYF	TGTGCCAGCAGCCCACAAGAGACCCAGTACTTC
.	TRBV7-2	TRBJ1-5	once	CASSLGQGNQPQHF	TGTGCCAGCAGCTTAGGACAGGGCAATCAGCCCCAGCATTTT
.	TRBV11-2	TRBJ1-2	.	CASSLAVGNYGYTF	TGTGCCAGCAGCTTGGCGGTCGGTAACTATGGCTACACCTTC
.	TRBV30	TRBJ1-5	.	CAWRIQGGVGQPQHF	TGTGCCTGGAGGATACAGGGCGGGGTGGGTCAGCCCCAGCATTTT
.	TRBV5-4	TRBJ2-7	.	CASFPFSPGGPPKEQYF	TGTGCCAGTTTTCCGTTTTCCCCCGGGGGGCCTCCTAAAGAGCAGTACTTC
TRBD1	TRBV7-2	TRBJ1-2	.	CASSFDRGGYTF	TGTGCCAGCAGCTTCGACAGGGGTGGCTACACCTTC
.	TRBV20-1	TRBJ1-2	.	CSAPPGYTF	TGCAGTGCCCCCCCCGGCTACACCTTC
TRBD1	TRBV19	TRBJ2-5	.	CATRQGARETQYF	TGTGCCACGAGACAGGGGGCCAGAGAGACCCAGTACTTC
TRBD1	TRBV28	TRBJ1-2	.	CASCRIDRAQAGYTF	TGTGCCAGCTGCCGAATCGACAGGGCTCAGGCTGGCTACACCTTC
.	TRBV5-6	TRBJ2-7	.	CASSPRQSYEQYF	TGTGCCAGCAGCCCTAGACAGTCCTACGAGCAGTACTTC